This TCR beta chain was sequenced during a study of blood T cell repertoires in COVID-19. Study context: From T cells, B-cell-depleted T cells, or PBMCs came the material, which was cDNA or gDNA.

How the authors handled the data: For nucleated cells, counts were estimated from reference gene primer amplification. Libraries were prepared by immunoSEQ multiplex PCR; TCRdb keeps only in-frame clonotypes and omits some of them. The D gene and trimming were derived from the DNA, and the V and J assignments and clone size from that table. The repertoire holds roughly 24,000 clones, with roughly 89% as singletons. Worth noting for this clone: The junction does not match germline at one end; this may be a read error.

Specimen: peripheral blood. The TCR was taken from a man in his sixties or seventies with COVID-19, enrolled during active disease.

The CDR3 DNA reads TGTGCCAGCAGCCAGTCCAGCGGGGGCCGAAATACGGTCTTC. Its translation: CASSQSSGGRNTVF. The V gene is TRBV3-1 (or the pseudogene TRBV3-2), the J gene TRBJ2-1, with TRBD2 identical over 8 bases. The CDR3 covers 14 residues. Germline-derived CDR1 and CDR2 are LGHDT and YNNKEL (reference sequence).